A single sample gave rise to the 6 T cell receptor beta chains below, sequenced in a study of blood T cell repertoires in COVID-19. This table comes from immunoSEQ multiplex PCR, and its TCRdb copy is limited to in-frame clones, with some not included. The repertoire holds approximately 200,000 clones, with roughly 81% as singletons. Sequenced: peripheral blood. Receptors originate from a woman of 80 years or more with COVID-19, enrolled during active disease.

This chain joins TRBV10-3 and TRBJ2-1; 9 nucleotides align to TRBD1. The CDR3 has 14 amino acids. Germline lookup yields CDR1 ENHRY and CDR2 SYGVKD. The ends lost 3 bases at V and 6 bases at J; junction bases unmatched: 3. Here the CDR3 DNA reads TGTGCCATCAGTGAAGACAGGGGGATCAATGAGCAGTTCTTC. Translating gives CAISEDRGINEQFF.

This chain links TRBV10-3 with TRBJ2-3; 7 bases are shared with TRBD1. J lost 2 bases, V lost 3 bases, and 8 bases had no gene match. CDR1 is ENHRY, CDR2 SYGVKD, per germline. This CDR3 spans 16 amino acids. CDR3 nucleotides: TGTGCCATCAGTGATCGGACAGGAGGACCCACAGATACGCAGTATTTT. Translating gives CAISDRTGGPTDTQYF.

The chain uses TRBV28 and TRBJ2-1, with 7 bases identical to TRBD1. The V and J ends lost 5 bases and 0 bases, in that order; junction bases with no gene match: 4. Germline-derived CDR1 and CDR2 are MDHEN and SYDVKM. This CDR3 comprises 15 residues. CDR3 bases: TGTGCCAGCAGTGGGGGACAGTACTCCTACAATGAGCAGTTCTTC. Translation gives CASSGGQYSYNEQFF.

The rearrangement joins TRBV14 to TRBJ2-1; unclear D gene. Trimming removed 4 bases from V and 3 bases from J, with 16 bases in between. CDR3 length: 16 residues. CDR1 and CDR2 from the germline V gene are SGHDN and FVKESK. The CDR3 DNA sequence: TGTGCCAGCAGCCCTTATCCAGAGGTCTTCTACAATGAGCAGTTCTTC. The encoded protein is CASSPYPEVFYNEQFF. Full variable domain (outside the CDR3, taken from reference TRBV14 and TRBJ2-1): EAGVTQFPSHSVIEKGQTVTLRCDPISGHDNLYWYRRVMGKEIKFLLHFVKESKQDESGMPNNRFLAERTGGTYSTLKVQPAELEDSGVYFCASSPYPEVFYNEQFFGPGTRLTVL.

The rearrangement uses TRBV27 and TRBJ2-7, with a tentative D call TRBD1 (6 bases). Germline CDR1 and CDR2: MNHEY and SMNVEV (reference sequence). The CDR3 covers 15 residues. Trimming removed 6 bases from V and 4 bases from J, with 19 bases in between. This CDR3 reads CASRPGTHYVYEQYF. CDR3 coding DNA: TGTGCCAGCAGGCCCGGGACACACTACGTATACGAGCAGTACTTC.

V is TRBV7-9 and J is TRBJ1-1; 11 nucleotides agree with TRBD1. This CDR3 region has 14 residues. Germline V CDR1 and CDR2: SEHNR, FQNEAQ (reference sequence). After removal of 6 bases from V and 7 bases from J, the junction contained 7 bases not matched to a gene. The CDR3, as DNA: TGTGCCAGCAGGCCCGCCGGGACAGGGGGTGAAGCTTTCTTT. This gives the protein CASRPAGTGGEAFF.